This TCR beta chain was identified in a study of T cell clonotyping in hematopoietic cell transplantation. Regarding the study as a whole: At the given depth, recipient repertoires were over 95% de novo clonotypes. Pathologically expanded recipient clonotypes increased progressively from day 30 to day 180 as diversity fell. Graft donor and pretransplant recipient Inverse Simpson Index values predicted broader posttransplant TCR diversity.

Produced via immunoSEQ multiplex PCR; TCRdb's table is partial and in-frame only. The table records 13,000 to 15,000 clones, less than 70% of them present only once. Germline values: CDR1 MGHDK, CDR2 SYGVNS. The CDR3 consists of 13 residues. J gave up 8 bases and V 9 bases, and 7 bases lay outside the gene matches. On this clone: No antigen is known for it.

The sequenced sample was PBMCs. This TCR derives from a human donor who either received an allogeneic hematopoietic cell transplant for a myeloid malignancy or was a related donor (not recorded which). Some clones in this sample may be carry-over from other donors' samples. The chain combines TRBV25-1 with TRBJ1-2, with 12 bases that match TRBD1. The CDR3 is CASSGQGAGGYTF. The DNA of the CDR3 is TGTGCCAGTTCGGGACAGGGGGCTGGCGGCTACACCTTC.